The sample holds one count of the clone carrying this TCR beta chain. The V gene's germline CDR1 is SGHDN and CDR2 FVKESK. This CDR3 has 18 residues. Trimming pared 0 bases from V and 2 bases from J, leaving 18 bases between. The sample is drawn from a study of shared clonotypes between healthy human individuals. Overall study: Researchers assigned three CD4 naive, three CD4 memory, two CD8 naive and one CD8 memory plate to each donor.

Only in-frame clones appear in the TCRdb table, and some are missing; sequencing was by immunoSEQ multiplex PCR. The data show around 2.1 million clones, roughly 91% seen once. Cells designated naive CD8 were CD45RO-negative and were positively selected for CCR7, with terminally differentiated effector memory CD45RA+ cells excluded. Sequences were obtained from naive CD8+ T cells from PBMCs. V and J are TRBV14 and TRBJ2-3; D remains unclear. The source is a man aged 18 to 30 in good health. Some clones in this sample may be carry-over from other donors' samples. DNA for the CDR3: TGTGCCAGCAGCCAAGATTTCGGCGTGCCAGATGACACAGATACGCAGTATTTT. It encodes CASSQDFGVPDDTDTQYF.